Each of the 3 T cell receptor beta chains below was sequenced from the same sample in a study of human T cells and chemical hapten exposure. Unfractionated whole blood yielded the extracted total RNA. MiXCR was run by TCRdb on the 5' RACE reads, yielding one entry per CDR3 protein. This repertoire shows about 80,000 distinct CDR3 sequences, approximately 7.7% found once; its top ten account for approximately 2.3%. All receptors derive from a male donor in good health.

This clonotype has only a few counts. The CDR3 reads CASSFVTDTQYF. As DNA, the CDR3 is TGTGCCAGCAGTTTCGTCACAGATACGCAGTATTTT. The V call is TRBV12-3 or TRBV12-4, the J call TRBJ2-3; no firm D call. The CDR3 length is 12 residues. Between the trimmed V and J ends, which lost 3 bases and 2 bases, there was a span of 3 bases.

This clonotype was recorded many times. The rearrangement uses TRBV5-1 and TRBJ1-1; D is uncertain. CDR1 is SGHRS, CDR2 YFSETQ, per germline. The CDR3 spans 15 residues. With 4 bases removed from V and 0 bases from J, the gap between germline ends came to 13 bases. CDR3: CASSPVRTMNTEAFF. DNA of the CDR3: TGCGCCAGCAGCCCAGTCCGCACGATGAACACTGAAGCTTTCTTT.

The chain employs TRBV6-2 or TRBV6-3 and TRBJ2-3; 13 positions agree with TRBD2. The germline V gene has CDR1 MNHEY and CDR2 SVGEGT. The CDR3 is 17 residues long. V lost 2 bases and J lost 5; bases outside the gene matches: 7. The CDR3 protein is CASSYDGTSGTGDTQYF. As DNA, the CDR3 is TGTGCCAGCAGTTACGATGGGACTAGCGGGACCGGAGATACGCAGTATTTT.